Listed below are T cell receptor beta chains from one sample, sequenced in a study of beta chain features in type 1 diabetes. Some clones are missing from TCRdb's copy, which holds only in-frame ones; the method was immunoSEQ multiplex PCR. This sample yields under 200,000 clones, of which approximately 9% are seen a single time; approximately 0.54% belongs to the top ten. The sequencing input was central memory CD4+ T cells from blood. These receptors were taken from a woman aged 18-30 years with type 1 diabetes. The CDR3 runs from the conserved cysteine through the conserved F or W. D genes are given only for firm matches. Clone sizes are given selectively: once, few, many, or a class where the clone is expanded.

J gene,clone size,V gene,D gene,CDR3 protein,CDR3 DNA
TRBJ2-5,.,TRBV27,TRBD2,CASSFGAGGRETQYF,TGTGCCAGCAGTTTCGGAGCGGGGGGGCGAGAGACCCAGTACTTC
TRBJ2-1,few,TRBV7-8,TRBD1,CASSLLLQGAYEQFF,TGTGCCAGCAGCTTACTTCTACAGGGGGCATATGAGCAGTTCTTC
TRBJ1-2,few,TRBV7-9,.,CASSLGRPGYGYTF,TGTGCCAGCAGCTTAGGACGGCCGGGCTATGGCTACACCTTC
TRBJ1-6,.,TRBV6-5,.,CASTRGENSPLHF,TGTGCCAGCACCCGGGGAGAAAATTCACCCCTCCACTTT
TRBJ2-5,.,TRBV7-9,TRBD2,CASSFTSGSGRETQYF,TGTGCCAGCAGCTTTACTAGCGGGAGCGGAAGGGAGACCCAGTACTTC
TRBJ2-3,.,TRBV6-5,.,CASSGLGVSTDTQYF,TGTGCCAGCAGCGGCCTCGGGGTTAGCACAGATACGCAGTATTTT
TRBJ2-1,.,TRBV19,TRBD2,CASRGQRGVRNEQFF,TGTGCCAGTCGCGGCCAGCGGGGGGTAAGGAATGAGCAGTTCTTC
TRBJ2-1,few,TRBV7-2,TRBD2,CASSKAGTSAYNEQFF,TGTGCCAGCAGCAAAGCCGGGACTAGCGCCTACAATGAGCAGTTCTTC
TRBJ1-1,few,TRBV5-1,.,CASSQMGTGSGTEAFF,TGCGCCAGCAGCCAAATGGGTACAGGGTCTGGCACTGAAGCTTTCTTT
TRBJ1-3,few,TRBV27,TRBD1,CASSGGGYGNTIYF,TGTGCCAGCAGCGGAGGGGGCTATGGAAACACCATATATTTT
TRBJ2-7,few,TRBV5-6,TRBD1,CASSFQQGGYEQYF,TGTGCCAGCAGCTTCCAACAGGGGGGATACGAGCAGTACTTC
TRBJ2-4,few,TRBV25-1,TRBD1,CASSQTGQINIQYF,TGTGCCAGCAGCCAAACGGGACAGATAAACATTCAGTACTTC
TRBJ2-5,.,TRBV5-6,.,CASSDQETQYF,TGTGCCAGCTCCGACCAAGAGACCCAGTACTTC
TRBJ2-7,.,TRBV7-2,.,CASSPTLGFYEQYF,TGTGCCAGCAGCCCCACTCTCGGGTTTTACGAGCAGTACTTC
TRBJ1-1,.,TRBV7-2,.,CASSFFGTEAFF,TGTGCCAGCAGCTTTTTCGGCACTGAAGCTTTCTTT
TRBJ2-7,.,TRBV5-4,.,CASSFAGSSYEQYF,TGTGCCAGCAGCTTCGCGGGGAGCTCCTACGAGCAGTACTTC
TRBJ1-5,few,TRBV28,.,CASQTGSQPQHF,TGTGCCAGCCAAACAGGGAGTCAGCCCCAGCATTTT
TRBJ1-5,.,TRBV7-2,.,CASSEIGVRSNQPQHF,TGTGCCAGCAGCGAAATCGGGGTCCGTTCAAATCAGCCCCAGCATTTT
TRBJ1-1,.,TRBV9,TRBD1,CASSAVDRGTEAFF,TGTGCCAGCAGCGCCGTGGACAGGGGCACTGAAGCTTTCTTT
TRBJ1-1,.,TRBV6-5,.,CASSGQGEAFF,TGTGCCAGCAGCGGCCAGGGCGAAGCTTTCTTT
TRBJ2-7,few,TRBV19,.,CASSMSLASYEQYF,TGTGCCAGTAGTATGAGCCTAGCGAGCTACGAGCAGTACTTC
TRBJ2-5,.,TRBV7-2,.,CASSFGGAAETQYF,TGTGCCAGCAGCTTTGGCGGGGCTGCGGAGACCCAGTACTTC
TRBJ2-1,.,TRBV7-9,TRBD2,CASSWTSGGSSYNEQFF,TGTGCCAGCAGCTGGACTAGCGGGGGGAGCTCCTACAATGAGCAGTTCTTC